This T cell receptor beta chain was retrieved from a study of blood T cell repertoires in COVID-19. Study details: The United States, Italy and Spain supplied acute and convalescent COVID-19 samples. T cells, B-cell-depleted T cells, or PBMCs provided the cDNA or gDNA that served as material.

As processed by the authors: Researchers report that nucleated cell counts were estimated from reference gene primer amplification. Generated by immunoSEQ multiplex PCR, the TCRdb table keeps only in-frame clones and is missing some. V and J calls and clone size are those listed in that table; D and trimming were worked out from the DNA. The sample yields roughly 200,000 clones, about 83% seen once. In germline, CDR1 is SGHAT, CDR2 FQNNGV. The ends were cut back, 5 bases at V and 5 bases at J, with 7 bases in the middle. CDR3 length: 11 amino acids. This clonotype was sampled from a human donor in a cohort sampled during active COVID-19. The sequencing sample was made of peripheral blood. V and J are TRBV11-2 and TRBJ2-7; D is unresolved. The CDR3 nucleotides read TGTGCCAGCAGCCCCCTCCACGAGCAGTACTTC. It specifies CASSPLHEQYF.